One sample yielded the 24 T cell receptor beta chains listed below, sequenced in a study of cytomegalovirus exposure and HLA in healthy donors. With 60 Vbeta and 13 Jbeta primers, the PCR was carried out. Sequencing used immunoSEQ multiplex PCR; TCRdb keeps in-frame clones, though not all of them. The top ten clones hold 6.9% of a sample with 99,000 or so clones, 80% of them seen once. Material: PBMCs. All receptors derive from a man aged 30 to 45 in good health and CMV-seropositive.

This clone was recorded only once. This rearrangement joins TRBV14 to TRBJ2-5, with D unclear. The CDR3 is 15 residues long. V dropped 1 base and J dropped 0 bases, with 9 bases sitting between them. From germline, CDR1 is SGHDN and CDR2 FVKESK. CDR3 in amino acids: CASSQAEAYQETQYF. The CDR3 nucleotides read TGTGCCAGCAGCCAAGCCGAGGCATACCAAGAGACCCAGTACTTC.

The rearrangement links TRBV5-6 to TRBJ1-1, with TRBD1 identical over 8 bases. The germline gives CDR1 SGHDT, CDR2 YYEEEE. V was pared by 4 bases and J by 5 bases, with 7 bases of the junction left unmatched. The CDR3 runs 14 residues. As DNA, the CDR3 is TGTGCCAGCAGCCCCCCGGGACAGGAGACTGAAGCTTTCTTT. Its translation: CASSPPGQETEAFF. The full variable domain, completed using reference TRBV5-6 and TRBJ1-1, is DAGVTQSPTHLIKTRGQQVTLRCSPKSGHDTVSWYQQALGQGPQFIFQYYEEEERQRGNFPDRFSGHQFPNYSSELNVNALLLGDSALYLCASSPPGQETEAFFGQGTRLTVV.

V usage is TRBV4-1 and J usage is TRBJ2-1; maybe TRBD1 (7 bases). The CDR3 has 17 amino acids. Trimming pared 0 bases from V and 5 bases from J, leaving 17 bases between. CDR1 and CDR2 from the germline V gene are MGHRA and YSYEKL. In nucleotides, the CDR3 is TGCGCCAGCAGCCAAGACGGGGGCCGCAGGGGGGACAATGAGCAGTTCTTC. Amino acid sequence: CASSQDGGRRGDNEQFF.

The chain combines TRBV19 with TRBJ1-5; D remains ambiguous. Trimming removed 7 bases from V and 2 bases from J, with 12 bases in between. Germline V lookup: CDR1 LNHDA, CDR2 SQIVND (reference sequence). There are 14 residues in the CDR3. CDR3 DNA sequence: TGTGCCAGTACCCATCTACGGGGCAATCAGCCCCAGCATTTT. Its protein product is CASTHLRGNQPQHF.

About this clone itself: At the DNA level, this CDR3 is encoded by other sequences in the same sample as well. The chain employs TRBV19 and TRBJ1-5, with D unclear. From germline, CDR1 is LNHDA and CDR2 SQIVND (reference sequence). The CDR3 totals 15 residues. V gave up 1 base and J gave up 0 bases, with 7 bases separating them. The CDR3 region is CASSIGGYSNQPQHF. CDR3 sequence (DNA): TGTGCCAGTAGTATAGGCGGTTATAGCAATCAGCCCCAGCATTTT.

V usage is TRBV28 and J usage is TRBJ1-4; D perhaps matches TRBD1 (5 bases). Germline loops: CDR1 MDHEN, CDR2 SYDVKM. The CDR3 has 12 residues. V dropped 6 bases and J dropped 7 bases, with 9 bases sitting between them. The CDR3 nucleotides read TGTGCCAGCAGCCAAGACAGTGAAAAACTGTTTTTT. Protein: CASSQDSEKLFF.

This sequence joins TRBV18 and TRBJ2-3, with 11 bases matching TRBD2. This CDR3 spans 15 amino acids. Looked up from germline, CDR1 is KGHSH and CDR2 is LQKENI. Trimming took 3 bases from V and 3 from J; bases not matched to a gene: 2. In DNA, the CDR3 is TGTGCCAGCTCACCGACTAGCGGGGCTACAGATACGCAGTATTTT. Its translation is CASSPTSGATDTQYF.

The chain couples TRBV9 to TRBJ1-2, with 8 bases identical to TRBD1. V lost 5 bases, J lost 7 bases, and 7 bases stayed unmatched. This CDR3 spans 13 amino acids. Germline lookup yields CDR1 SGDLS and CDR2 YYNGEE. DNA for the CDR3: TGTGCCAGCAGGGACCAGGGGGCCGGTGGCTACACCTTC. It translates to CASRDQGAGGYTF.

The chain uses TRBV4-1 and TRBJ1-1, with 11 bases identical to TRBD1. The V and J ends lost 8 bases and 11 bases, in that order; junction bases with no gene match: 1. The CDR3 is 10 amino acids. CDR1 is MGHRA, CDR2 YSYEKL, per germline. The CDR3 region is CASGDRGAFF. The CDR3 DNA reads as TGCGCCAGCGGGGACAGGGGGGCTTTCTTT.

This sequence joins TRBV6-5 and TRBJ2-7; perhaps TRBD2 as D (6 bases). The germline V gene has CDR1 MNHEY and CDR2 SVGAGI. The CDR3 spans 15 residues. The germline V and J ends were trimmed by 6 bases and 2 bases, with 17 bases remaining between them. The chain's CDR3 is CASSRALGGTYEQYF. The DNA of the CDR3 is TGTGCCAGCAGCCGCGCATTAGGCGGGACCTACGAGCAGTACTTC.

The chain combines TRBV4-1 with TRBJ2-3, with D possibly TRBD1 on 6 matching bases. The V gene's germline CDR1 is MGHRA and CDR2 YSYEKL. The CDR3 has 14 amino acids. V lost 2 bases and J lost 5, with 11 bases in between. For the CDR3, the DNA is TGCGCCAGCAGCCAAAGCAGGGGAGAAGATACGCAGTATTTT. Translating it yields CASSQSRGEDTQYF.

V is TRBV7-2 and J is TRBJ1-2; 7 bases are shared with TRBD1. CDR3 length: 15 residues. Germline V lookup: CDR1 SGHTA, CDR2 FQGNSA. V gave up 5 bases and J gave up 4 bases; unmatched junction bases: 10. The CDR3 DNA sequence: TGTGCCAGCAGCCCCTTCCTGGGACAGACCTATGGCTACACCTTC. It yields the protein CASSPFLGQTYGYTF.

This chain uses TRBV7-9 with TRBJ1-1; no definite D call. The V gene lost 2 bases and the J gene lost 0 bases, with 7 bases spanning the gap. Germline V gene data show CDR1 as SEHNR and CDR2 as FQNEAQ (reference sequence). CDR3 length: 14 residues. CDR3 region: CASSLTQVNTEAFF. DNA for the CDR3: TGTGCCAGCAGCTTAACGCAGGTGAACACTGAAGCTTTCTTT.

J is TRBJ1-1 and V is TRBV5-6, with TRBD1 as a possible D gene (6 bases). V lost 0 bases to trimming and J lost 1 base, with 10 bases between them. Looked up from germline, CDR1 is SGHDT and CDR2 is YYEEEE. The CDR3 totals 15 residues. This CDR3 is CASSLGQVPNTEAFF. CDR3 in DNA: TGTGCCAGCAGCTTGGGACAGGTTCCGAACACTGAAGCTTTCTTT.

This clone was detected a few times. V is TRBV28 and J is TRBJ1-4, with TRBD1 identical over 8 bases. The germline V gene encodes CDR1 MDHEN and CDR2 SYDVKM. The CDR3 is 18 residues long. The J segment lost 2 bases and the V segment lost 6 bases, leaving 14 bases of the junction unmatched. The CDR3 protein is CASRASGGSLLTNEKLFF. CDR3 bases: TGTGCCAGCAGAGCCTCAGGGGGCAGCCTACTGACTAATGAAAAACTGTTTTTT.

The chain carries TRBV5-1 and TRBJ2-3; 7 nucleotides agree with TRBD1. Germline lookup yields CDR1 SGHRS and CDR2 YFSETQ. The length of the CDR3 is 14 residues. Trimming cost V 2 bases and J 6 bases; bases outside gene matches: 6. The CDR3 bases are TGCGCCAGCAGCTTAGGGACAGCCCTTGATACGCAGTATTTT. Amino acids: CASSLGTALDTQYF.

This rearrangement joins TRBV7-9 to TRBJ2-2; possibly TRBD2 for D (6 bases). CDR1 and CDR2 (germline): SEHNR, FQNEAQ (reference sequence). The CDR3 has 15 residues. The germline V and J ends were trimmed by 8 bases and 5 bases, with 18 bases remaining between them. CDR3 region: CASARFGGRTGELFF. In DNA form, the CDR3 reads TGTGCCAGCGCACGGTTCGGGGGTAGGACCGGGGAGCTGTTTTTT. Filled out from reference TRBV7-9 and TRBJ2-2, the complete variable domain reads DTGVSQNPRHKITKRGQNVTFRCDPISEHNRLYWYRQTLGQGPEFLTYFQNEAQLEKSRLLSDRFSAERPKGSFSTLEIQRTEQGDSAMYLCASARFGGRTGELFFGEGSRLTVL.

The gene calls are TRBV7-2 and TRBJ1-1; tentative D call: TRBD1 (5 bases). This CDR3 contains 16 residues. Trimming removed 6 bases from V and 0 bases from J, with 17 bases in between. Germline V gives CDR1 SGHTA, CDR2 FQGNSA. CDR3 DNA: TGTGCCAGCAGATCCGGGGGACCCGTCATGAACACTGAAGCTTTCTTT. It yields the protein CASRSGGPVMNTEAFF.

This clone appeared a single time. The chain uses TRBV5-1 and TRBJ1-2, with TRBD1 matching over 7 bases. CDR1 is SGHRS, CDR2 YFSETQ, per germline. This CDR3 has 14 residues. V trimming: 5 bases; J trimming: 2 bases; junction bases outside the gene matches: 6. The CDR3, as DNA: TGCGCCAGCAGACTACGACAGGGAAACTATGGCTACACCTTC. Residues: CASRLRQGNYGYTF.

The V and J genes are TRBV19 and TRBJ1-5; D is unclear. Trimming took off 6 bases at V and 4 bases at J, with 13 bases between the two ends. The CDR3 has 14 amino acids. The germline gives CDR1 LNHDA, CDR2 SQIVND (reference sequence). This CDR3 reads CASREELKNQPQHF. In DNA form, the CDR3 reads TGTGCCAGTAGGGAGGAACTAAAGAATCAGCCCCAGCATTTT.

The chain has TRBV5-8 and TRBJ1-1, with D possibly TRBD1 on 6 matching bases. V was pared by 7 bases and J by 0 bases, with 13 bases between. This CDR3 is 14 amino acids long. Germline loops: CDR1 SGHTS, CDR2 YDEGEE. This chain's CDR3 is CASRTEELNTEAFF. In nucleotides, the CDR3 is TGTGCCAGCCGGACAGAGGAACTGAACACTGAAGCTTTCTTT.

This clone has only one observation. The chain's CDR3 is CASSRLAGGQETQYF. The CDR3 DNA sequence: TGTGCCAGTAGTAGACTAGCGGGGGGGCAGGAGACCCAGTACTTC. The chain employs TRBV19 and TRBJ2-5, with 14 bases lining up with TRBD2. Germline CDR1 is LNHDA and CDR2 is SQIVND (reference sequence). The ends lost 4 bases at V and 5 bases at J; junction bases unmatched: 3. The CDR3 is made up of 15 amino acids.

This clone was picked up many times. The genes are TRBV2 and TRBJ2-3; 9 nucleotides align to TRBD1. Germline V gene data show CDR1 as SNHLY and CDR2 as FYNNEI. The J segment lost 3 bases and the V segment lost 8 bases, leaving 9 bases of the junction unmatched. The CDR3 spans 15 residues. CDR3 nucleotide sequence: TGTGCCAGCCGCGCTGCACAGGGGGCTACAGATACGCAGTATTTT. It is translated as CASRAAQGATDTQYF.

This clone was observed a few times. The chain uses TRBV7-9 and TRBJ2-7; 10 bases are shared with TRBD1. This CDR3 spans 16 amino acids. V lost 4 bases, J lost 2 bases, and 8 bases stayed unmatched. The germline gives CDR1 SEHNR, CDR2 FQNEAQ (reference sequence). CDR3 in DNA: TGTGCCAGCAGCTCCACTTGGGACAGGGGCGCCTACGAGCAGTACTTC. It is translated as CASSSTWDRGAYEQYF.